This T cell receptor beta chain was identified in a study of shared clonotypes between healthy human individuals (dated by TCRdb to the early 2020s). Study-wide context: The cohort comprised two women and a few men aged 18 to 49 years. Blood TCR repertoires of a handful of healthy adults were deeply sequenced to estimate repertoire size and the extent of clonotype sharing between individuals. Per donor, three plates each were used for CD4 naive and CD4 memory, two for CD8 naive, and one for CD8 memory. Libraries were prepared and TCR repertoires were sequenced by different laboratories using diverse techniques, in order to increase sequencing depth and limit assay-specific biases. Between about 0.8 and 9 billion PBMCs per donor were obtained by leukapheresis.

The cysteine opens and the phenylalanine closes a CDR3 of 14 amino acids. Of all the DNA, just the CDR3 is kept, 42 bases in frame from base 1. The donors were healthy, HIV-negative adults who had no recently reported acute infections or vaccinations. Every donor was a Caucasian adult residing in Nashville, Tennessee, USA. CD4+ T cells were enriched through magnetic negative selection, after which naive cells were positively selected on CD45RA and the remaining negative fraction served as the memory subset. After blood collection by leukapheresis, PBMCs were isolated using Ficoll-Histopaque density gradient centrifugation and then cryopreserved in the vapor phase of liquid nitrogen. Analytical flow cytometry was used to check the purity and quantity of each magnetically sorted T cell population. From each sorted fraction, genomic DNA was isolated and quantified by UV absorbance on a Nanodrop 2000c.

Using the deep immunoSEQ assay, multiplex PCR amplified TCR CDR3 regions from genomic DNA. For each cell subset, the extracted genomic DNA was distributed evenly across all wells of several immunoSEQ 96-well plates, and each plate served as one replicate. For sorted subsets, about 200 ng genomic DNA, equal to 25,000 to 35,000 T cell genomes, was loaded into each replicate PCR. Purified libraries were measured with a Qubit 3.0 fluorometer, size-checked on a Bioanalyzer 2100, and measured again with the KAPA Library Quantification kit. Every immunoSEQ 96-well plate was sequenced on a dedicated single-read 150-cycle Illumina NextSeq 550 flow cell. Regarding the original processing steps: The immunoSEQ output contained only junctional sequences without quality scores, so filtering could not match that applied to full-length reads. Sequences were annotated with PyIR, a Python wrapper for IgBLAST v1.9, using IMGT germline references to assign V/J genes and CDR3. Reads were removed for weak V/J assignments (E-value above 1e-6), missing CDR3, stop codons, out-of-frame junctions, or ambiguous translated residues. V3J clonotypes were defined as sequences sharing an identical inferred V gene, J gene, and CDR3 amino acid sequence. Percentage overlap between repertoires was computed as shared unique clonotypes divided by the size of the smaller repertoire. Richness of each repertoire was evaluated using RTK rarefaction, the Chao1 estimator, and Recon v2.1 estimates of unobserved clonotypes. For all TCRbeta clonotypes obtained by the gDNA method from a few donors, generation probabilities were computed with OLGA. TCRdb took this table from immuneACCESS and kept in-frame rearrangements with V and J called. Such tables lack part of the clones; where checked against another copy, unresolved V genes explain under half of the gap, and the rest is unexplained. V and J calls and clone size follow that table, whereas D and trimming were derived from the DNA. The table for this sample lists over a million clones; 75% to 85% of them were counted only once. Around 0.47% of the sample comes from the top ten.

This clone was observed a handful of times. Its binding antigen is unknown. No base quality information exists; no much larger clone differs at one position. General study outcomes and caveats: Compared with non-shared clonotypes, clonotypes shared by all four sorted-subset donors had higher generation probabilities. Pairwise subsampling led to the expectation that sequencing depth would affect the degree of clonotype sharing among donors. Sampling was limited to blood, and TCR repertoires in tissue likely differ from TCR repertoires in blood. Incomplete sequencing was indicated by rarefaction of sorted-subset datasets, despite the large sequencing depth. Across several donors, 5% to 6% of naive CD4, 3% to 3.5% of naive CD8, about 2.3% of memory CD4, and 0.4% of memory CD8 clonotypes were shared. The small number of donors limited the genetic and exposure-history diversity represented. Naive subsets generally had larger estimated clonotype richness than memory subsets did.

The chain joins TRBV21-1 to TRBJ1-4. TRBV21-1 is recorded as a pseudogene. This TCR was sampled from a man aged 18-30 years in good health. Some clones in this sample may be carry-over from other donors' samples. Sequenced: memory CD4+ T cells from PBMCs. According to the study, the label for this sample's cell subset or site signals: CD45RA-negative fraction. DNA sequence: TGTGCCAGCAGCTATTACACATACGGTGAAAAACTGTTTTTT. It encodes CASSYYTYGEKLFF.